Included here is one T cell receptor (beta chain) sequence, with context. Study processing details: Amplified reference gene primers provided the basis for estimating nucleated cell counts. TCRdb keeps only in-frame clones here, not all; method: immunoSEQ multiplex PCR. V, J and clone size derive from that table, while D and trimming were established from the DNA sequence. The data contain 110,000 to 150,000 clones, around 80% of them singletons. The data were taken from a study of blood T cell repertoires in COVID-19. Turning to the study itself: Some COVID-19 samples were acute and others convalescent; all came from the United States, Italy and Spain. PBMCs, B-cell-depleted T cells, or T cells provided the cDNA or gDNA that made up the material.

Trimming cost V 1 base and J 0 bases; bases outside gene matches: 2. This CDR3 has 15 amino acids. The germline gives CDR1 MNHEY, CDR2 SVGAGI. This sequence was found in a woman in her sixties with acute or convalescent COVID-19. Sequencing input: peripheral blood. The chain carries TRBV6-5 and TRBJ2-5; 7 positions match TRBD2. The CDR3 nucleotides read TGTGCCAGCAGTTACTTCGGGAGGAACCAAGAGACCCAGTACTTC. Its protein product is CASSYFGRNQETQYF.